The subject of this entry is one T cell receptor beta chain. Its matching antigen is unknown. The data were obtained in a study of cytotoxic CD8 clonotypes in ibrutinib-treated CLL. Turning to the study itself: Included were 11 to 12 relapsed/refractory and approximately 15 treatment-naive patients, of whom some 18 were IGHV unmutated. Study-wide points: The study found clonality rose at ibrutinib response, then fell toward baseline at progression.

Germline V gene sequence: CDR1 SGHDT, CDR2 YYEEEE. The CDR3 is 16 amino acids. J lost 6 bases, V lost 3 bases, and 9 bases had no gene match. Libraries were prepared by immunoSEQ multiplex PCR; TCRdb keeps only in-frame clonotypes and omits some of them. The sample includes hundreds of thousands of clones, 70% of them seen just once. The chain couples TRBV5-6 to TRBJ2-2, with 9 bases identical to TRBD1. The receptor was derived from a human donor with chronic lymphocytic leukemia. The sample consisted of PBMCs, taken after 24 months of ibrutinib treatment. The CDR3 coding sequence is TGTGCCAGCAGCTGGCCGGGGACAGGGAGGCCCGGGGAGCTGTTTTTT. Protein product: CASSWPGTGRPGELFF.